Below are 29 T cell receptor beta chains sequenced from a single sample in a study of CD8+CD57+ T cells in acquired aplastic anemia (dated by TCRdb to the late 2010s). The instrument was an Illumina HiSeq 2000. TCR beta VDJ combination and CDR3 sequence profiling used genomic DNA as the template. Using fastp trimming at Q25 and MiXCR clonotype assembly, TCRdb reanalyzed the public sequencing data and kept in-frame beta chains. For every CDR3 protein sequence, its rows merge into one entry that carries the most common genes and DNA. The sample data list around 190,000 distinct CDR3 sequences, and less than 65% of these were observed just once. The ten largest account for approximately 16% of the sample. Sequencing was done on a sample of sorted CD4+, CD8+, or CD8+CD57+ T cells (not recorded which) from PBMCs. These receptor sequences come from a human donor in good health, serving as a control.

This clonotype was recorded at least ten times. The rearrangement joins TRBV5-8 to TRBJ1-2; D is uncertain. Germline loops: CDR1 SGHTS, CDR2 YDEGEE. This CDR3 is 11 amino acids long. Trimming stripped 3 bases from V and 8 bases from J, with 8 bases between. The CDR3 loop reads CASSSDLGYTF. The CDR3, as DNA: TGTGCCAGCAGCTCGGACTTGGGCTACACCTTC.

This clonotype was found a few times. The J gene is TRBJ2-7, the V gene TRBV15; D remains ambiguous. The length of the CDR3 is 16 residues. Germline V gene sequence: CDR1 LNHNV, CDR2 YYDKDF (reference sequence). Trimming left V 3 bases short and J 5 bases short, with 20 bases between. The CDR3 DNA reads TGTGCCACCAGCAGCGGGCCACGTCCTTCTTATCACGAGCAGTACTTC. It encodes CATSSGPRPSYHEQYF. The whole variable domain, filled in from reference TRBV15 and TRBJ2-7, reads DAMVIQNPRYQVTQFGKPVTLSCSQTLNHNVMYWYQQKSSQAPKLLFHYYDKDFNNEADTPDNFQSRRPNTSFCFLDIRSPGLGDTAMYLCATSSGPRPSYHEQYFGPGTRLTVT.

Note on this clonotype: The conserved final phenylalanine or tryptophan is absent from the CDR3, which likely points to a read error. The limits of the CDR3 on the DNA are not certain, so only TCRdb's listed CDR3 is given. The V call is TRBV5-1, the J call TRBJ1-2. The CDR3 sequence runs 16 residues, both termini included. Per germline, CDR1 SGHRS and CDR2 YFSETQ. The CDR3 is CASSLAPLEVNYGCTY.

This clonotype came up many times. This sequence joins TRBV12-3 or TRBV12-4 and TRBJ2-2; 13 nucleotides align to TRBD2. J gave up 5 bases and V 3 bases, and 6 bases lay outside the gene matches. The CDR3 sequence is 17 residues long. CDR3 loop: CASSFTSGGAGTGELFF. The CDR3 nucleotides read TGTGCCAGCAGTTTTACTAGCGGGGGGGCGGGGACCGGGGAGCTGTTTTTT.

This clonotype was recorded many times. This rearrangement joins TRBV3-1 to TRBJ1-2, with D possibly matching TRBD1 (6 bases). The CDR3 has 13 residues. V was clipped by 3 bases and J by 3 bases, with 8 bases between them. CDR1 and CDR2 (germline): LGHDT, YNNKEL (reference sequence). The CDR3 protein is CASSQDSYYGYTF. Written as DNA, the CDR3 is TGTGCCAGCAGCCAGGACAGTTACTATGGCTACACCTTC.

This clonotype was seen ten or more times. The rearrangement joins TRBV9 to TRBJ2-7; D gene unclear. Germline loops: CDR1 SGDLS, CDR2 YYNGEE. Trimming removed 4 bases from V and 0 bases from J, with 14 bases in between. This CDR3 region has 15 residues. CDR3: CASSPESLSSYEQYF. The CDR3 bases are TGTGCCAGCAGCCCGGAGTCCCTGAGCTCCTACGAGCAGTACTTC.

This clonotype is a singleton in its sample. The chain has TRBV7-8 and TRBJ2-5; D perhaps matches TRBD2 (6 bases). V lost 2 bases to trimming and J lost 0 bases, with 13 bases between them. This CDR3 has 16 amino acids. CDR1 and CDR2 (germline): SGHVS, FQNEAQ. CDR3 region: CASSLSGLPYQETQYF. The CDR3 DNA is TGTGCCAGCAGCTTATCAGGACTACCATACCAAGAGACCCAGTACTTC.

This chain joins TRBV11-3 and TRBJ1-1, with D possibly TRBD1 on 5 matching bases. The V gene lost 6 bases and the J gene lost 5 bases, with 10 bases spanning the gap. CDR1 and CDR2 (germline): SGHNT, YENEEA. This CDR3 region has 12 residues. The CDR3 bases are TGTGCCAGCAGGGGACGGACTACTGAAGCTTTCTTT. Its translation is CASRGRTTEAFF.

J is TRBJ2-7 and V is TRBV19; 9 bases fit TRBD1. The CDR3 is 15 amino acids. V was clipped by 5 bases and J by 5 bases; unmatched bases: 10. In germline, CDR1 is LNHDA, CDR2 SQIVND (reference sequence). CDR3 sequence: CASSPRTGVENEQYF. CDR3 DNA sequence: TGTGCCAGTAGTCCACGGACAGGGGTGGAAAACGAGCAGTACTTC.

This clonotype was recorded once. The chain combines TRBV11-3 with TRBJ2-7; the D gene is possibly TRBD1 (7 bases). V lost 7 bases and J lost 2, with 9 bases in between. CDR1 SGHNT and CDR2 YENEEA come from the germline V gene. CDR3 length: 12 residues. The CDR3 loop is CASTGGPYEQYF. Here the CDR3 DNA reads TGTGCCAGCACAGGGGGGCCCTACGAGCAGTACTTC.

This clonotype was picked up many times. J is TRBJ1-3 and V is TRBV7-2, with a possible D match to TRBD1 (6 bases). The CDR3 has 15 residues. From germline, CDR1 is SGHTA and CDR2 FQGNSA. V lost 3 bases, J lost 0 bases, and 9 bases lay in between. The CDR3 is CASSFEGVSGNTIYF. The CDR3, as DNA: TGTGCCAGCAGCTTCGAGGGGGTCTCTGGAAACACCATATATTTT.

This clonotype was detected many times. The CDR3 nucleotides read TGTGCCAGCAGTGAACCGGACCGGCGGGCTAATGAAAAACTGTTTTTT. Its protein product is CASSEPDRRANEKLFF. V usage is TRBV6-1 and J usage is TRBJ1-4; no clear D. Germline-derived CDR1 and CDR2 are MNHNS and SASEGT. The CDR3 sequence is 16 residues long. Trimming removed 2 bases from V and 3 bases from J, with 13 bases in between.

This clonotype was observed a few times. The chain links TRBV27 to TRBJ2-7; 7 nucleotides agree with TRBD1. V shed 7 bases, J shed 0 bases, and the junction held 12 bases outside the gene matches. Germline V gene sequence: CDR1 MNHEY, CDR2 SMNVEV (reference sequence). This CDR3 is 16 amino acids long. The CDR3 coding sequence is TGTGCCAGCACCCTTACCGGGACAGCGAGCTCCTACGAGCAGTACTTC. Protein product: CASTLTGTASSYEQYF.

The rearrangement joins TRBV2 to TRBJ1-6; 9 nucleotides align to TRBD1. CDR1 and CDR2 from the germline V gene are SNHLY and FYNNEI. CDR3 length: 14 amino acids. Trimming took 8 bases from V and 8 from J; bases not matched to a gene: 7. CDR3 protein: CASASRTGDSPLHF. CDR3 nucleotide sequence: TGTGCCAGCGCCTCCCGGACAGGGGATTCACCCCTCCACTTT.

This clonotype came up many times. This sequence joins TRBV5-1 and TRBJ2-3, with 7 bases identical to TRBD1. The germline V gene has CDR1 SGHRS and CDR2 YFSETQ. This CDR3 spans 16 amino acids. Trimming at V came to 2 bases and at J to 0 bases, leaving 6 bases not matched to a gene. For the CDR3, the DNA is TGCGCCAGCAGCTTAGGGACAGACCAAAGCACAGATACGCAGTATTTT. Translation gives CASSLGTDQSTDTQYF. The full variable domain, rest sourced from reference TRBV5-1 and TRBJ2-3, is KAGVTQTPRYLIKTRGQQVTLSCSPISGHRSVSWYQQTPGQGLQFLFEYFSETQRNKGNFPGRFSGRQFSNSRSEMNVSTLELGDSALYLCASSLGTDQSTDTQYFGPGTRLTVL.

This chain uses TRBV9 with TRBJ2-2; 9 nucleotides align to TRBD1. The CDR3 has 16 amino acids. V lost 7 bases to trimming and J lost 1 base; unmatched junction nucleotides: 8. The germline V gene has CDR1 SGDLS and CDR2 YYNGEE. The CDR3 sequence: CASSPRGQGNTGELFF. The CDR3 DNA follows: TGTGCCAGCTCACCACGGGGACAGGGGAACACCGGGGAGCTGTTTTTT.

This clonotype has a single count. The chain links TRBV11-3 to TRBJ1-1; 7 bases match TRBD1. The CDR3 is made up of 17 amino acids. Germline CDR1 and CDR2: SGHNT and YENEEA. V shed 5 bases, J shed 3 bases, and the junction held 15 bases outside the gene matches. In DNA form, the CDR3 reads TGTGCCAGCAGCCCGCCTTCGACAGGGAGTGGTTACACTGAAGCTTTCTTT. Its protein product is CASSPPSTGSGYTEAFF. The whole variable domain, filled in from reference TRBV11-3 and TRBJ1-1, reads EAGVVQSPRYKIIEKKQPVAFWCNPISGHNTLYWYLQNLGQGPELLIRYENEEAVDDSQLPKDRFSAERLKGVDSTLKIQPAELGDSAVYLCASSPPSTGSGYTEAFFGQGTRLTVV.

Ten or more counts support this clonotype. The CDR3 DNA reads as TGCGCCAGCAGCCCCGACAGGGCATCTGGAAACACCATATATTTT. Its protein product is CASSPDRASGNTIYF. The V and J genes are TRBV5-1 and TRBJ1-3; 7 nucleotides line up with TRBD1. V lost 4 bases to trimming and J lost 1 base; unmatched junction nucleotides: 5. The CDR3 covers 15 residues. Looked up from germline, CDR1 is SGHRS and CDR2 is YFSETQ.

This chain joins TRBV7-6 and TRBJ2-7, with D perhaps matching TRBD1 (5 bases). This CDR3 spans 15 amino acids. The germline V and J ends were trimmed by 1 base and 7 bases, with 17 bases remaining between them. Germline values: CDR1 SGHVS, CDR2 FNYEAQ. CDR3 residues: CASSLVRDGLREQYF. The CDR3 DNA sequence: TGTGCCAGCAGCTTAGTCAGGGATGGGCTACGGGAGCAGTACTTC.

The chain is built from TRBV12-3 or TRBV12-4 and TRBJ1-2, with D hard to call. The CDR3 runs 14 residues. V was shortened by 6 bases and J by 5 bases, with 16 bases between the two germline ends. CDR3 residues: CASSIKGLEYGYTF. The CDR3 DNA is TGTGCCAGCAGCATAAAAGGACTCGAGTATGGCTACACCTTC.

V is TRBV9 and J is TRBJ2-3; 7 nucleotides match TRBD1. The V and J ends lost 4 bases and 0 bases, in that order; junction bases with no gene match: 14. The CDR3 has 18 residues. CDR1 and CDR2 from the germline V gene are SGDLS and YYNGEE. DNA for the CDR3: TGTGCCAGCAGCTCACGAGTGGGTAGGGGGCCGAGCACAGATACGCAGTATTTT. This encodes CASSSRVGRGPSTDTQYF.

A note on this clonotype: One end of the junction fails to match germline, which may point to a read error. The chain links TRBV25-1 to TRBJ1-6, with TRBD1 matching 7 bases. This CDR3 spans 13 amino acids. Germline assignment: CDR1 MGHDK and CDR2 SYGVNS. The CDR3 DNA is TGCGCCAGCACACCGGACAGGAATTCACCCCTCCACTTT. Translated, it gives CASTPDRNSPLHF.

A single count supports this clonotype. CDR3 in DNA: TGTGCCAGCAGTGTGTCGATTCCTAGCTACGAGCAGTACTTC. It yields the protein CASSVSIPSYEQYF. The rearrangement joins TRBV25-1 to TRBJ2-7; D is uncertain. V was shortened by 4 bases and J by 3 bases, with 13 bases between the two germline ends. The CDR3 consists of 14 residues. Germline values: CDR1 MGHDK, CDR2 SYGVNS.

The chain uses TRBV2 and TRBJ1-3, with D possibly being TRBD1 (6 bases). CDR3 size: 14 residues. V was trimmed by 7 bases and J by 4 bases, leaving 14 bases between them. Germline CDR1 and CDR2: SNHLY and FYNNEI. The CDR3, as DNA: TGTGCCAGCAATATCGGGGGGCAGGGAAACACCATATATTTT. Protein product: CASNIGGQGNTIYF.

The sample holds many counts of this clonotype. V and J are TRBV20-1 and TRBJ1-2, with a weak D call TRBD1 (5 bases). Between the trimmed V and J ends, which lost 3 bases and 8 bases, there was a span of 19 bases. This CDR3 has 14 amino acids. Germline values: CDR1 DFQATT, CDR2 SNEGSKA (reference sequence). DNA for the CDR3: TGCAGTGCTAGGGGGCACCTCAAGGAGGTGGGCTACACCTTC. This translates into CSARGHLKEVGYTF.

The rearrangement links TRBV19 to TRBJ2-7; TRBD2 aligns across 7 bases. Per the germline V gene, CDR1 is LNHDA and CDR2 is SQIVND (reference sequence). Unmatched junction bases numbered 9, after V lost 6 bases and J lost 7 bases. This CDR3 has 13 amino acids. CDR3 amino acids: CASSGGWRGEQYF. The CDR3 DNA follows: TGTGCCAGTAGCGGGGGGTGGCGAGGGGAGCAGTACTTC.

The chain combines TRBV7-6 with TRBJ2-2; 11 bases agree with TRBD1. The V gene end was trimmed by 2 bases and the J gene end by 6 bases; junction bases not matched to a gene: 5. Germline loops: CDR1 SGHVS, CDR2 FNYEAQ. The CDR3 sequence is 16 residues long. The CDR3 sequence is CASSLSGQGAAGELFF. The CDR3 nucleotides are TGTGCCAGCAGCTTATCAGGACAGGGGGCCGCCGGGGAGCTGTTTTTT.

The V and J genes are TRBV7-2 and TRBJ1-2; 8 positions match TRBD1. The length of the CDR3 is 14 residues. Germline lookup yields CDR1 SGHTA and CDR2 FQGNSA. Trimming at V came to 7 bases and at J to 0 bases, leaving 4 bases not matched to a gene. For the CDR3, the DNA is TGTGCCAGCACCCCGGGACAGGCTAACTATGGCTACACCTTC. Protein: CASTPGQANYGYTF.

The chain joins TRBV19 to TRBJ2-3; D remains ambiguous. This CDR3 comprises 13 residues. The V gene lost 5 bases and the J gene lost 4 bases, with 10 bases spanning the gap. Germline V gene data show CDR1 as LNHDA and CDR2 as SQIVND (reference sequence). The CDR3: CASSLSLPDTQYF. CDR3 DNA: TGTGCCAGTAGTCTCTCCCTCCCAGATACGCAGTATTTT.